A selection of T cell receptor beta chains follows, all from one sample in a study of blood T cells in healthy people across ages. TCRdb reprocessed the 5' RACE reads via MiXCR and lists one record per CDR3 protein. The repertoire holds around 500,000 distinct CDR3 sequences, about a quarter seen once, with approximately 3.6% in the top ten. The same sample was also used in a study of T cells of mothers and their children.

Sequencing was carried out using blood. Source of these receptors: a boy aged 2-9 years in good health. The CDR3 runs from the conserved cysteine through the conserved F or W. Fields, in order: clone size, D gene, V gene, J gene, CDR3 DNA, CDR3 protein. The D gene is left open where the match is weak. Clone size is given for some rows only: seen once, a few or many times, or a class if the clone is expanded.

.,TRBD2,TRBV20-1,TRBJ2-3,TGCAGTGCTAGAGATCTAACTAGCGGGATGGGAGATACGCAGTATTTT,CSARDLTSGMGDTQYF
.,.,TRBV13,TRBJ2-1,TGTGCCAGCAGCTTACCGCGGGGGCAGAACTTCAATGAGCAGTTCTTC,CASSLPRGQNFNEQFF
many,.,TRBV7-6,TRBJ1-4,TGTGCCAGCAGCTTAGACGGGAGTAATGAAAAACTGTTTTTT,CASSLDGSNEKLFF
.,.,TRBV29-1,TRBJ1-2,TGCAGCACAGGGAGTGTTGGTGGCTACACCTTC,CSTGSVGGYTF
.,TRBD1,TRBV7-9,TRBJ1-4,TGTGCCAGCAGCGCAGGGGGAGGGAATGAAAAACTGTTTTTT,CASSAGGGNEKLFF
few,.,TRBV12-5,TRBJ1-2,TGTGCTACCGGGACAATAAACTATGGCTACACCTTC,CATGTINYGYTF
many,.,TRBV19,TRBJ2-7,TGTGCCAGTAGTATAGACGAGGACTATAACTACGAGCAGTACTTC,CASSIDEDYNYEQYF
few,.,TRBV12-3/TRBV12-4,TRBJ2-5,TGTGCCAGCAGTTTTTGGGCTAGCGATAACCAAGAGACCCAGTACTTC,CASSFWASDNQETQYF
.,.,TRBV2,TRBJ2-1,TGTGCCAGCAGTGAAGCCCCCGGTGGCGGCTCTCGCCTCCGGCAGTTCTTC,CASSEAPGGGSRLRQFF
.,TRBD2,TRBV11-2,TRBJ2-7,TGTGCCAGCAACTACGGACTAGCGGGGCAGGTGCAGTACTTC,CASNYGLAGQVQYF
.,.,TRBV3-1,TRBJ2-2,TGTGCCAGCAGCCGCCAGGGGAAGGAGCTGTTTTTT,CASSRQGKELFF
few,TRBD1,TRBV29-1,TRBJ2-7,TGCAGCGTTAAAACGACAGGGGCCTACGAGCAGTACTTC,CSVKTTGAYEQYF
.,TRBD1,TRBV20-1,TRBJ2-7,TGCAGTGCTGGACGAGGGGACCGACAGGGCCCCTCCTACGAGCAGTACTTC,CSAGRGDRQGPSYEQYF
.,TRBD1,TRBV11-2,TRBJ2-3,TGTGCCAGCAGCTTAAGGGGGCTGGCAGGGGAAGATACGCAGTATTTT,CASSLRGLAGEDTQYF
.,.,TRBV29-1,TRBJ2-3,TGCAGCGTTGGGCAGGGCTTCGGCACAGATACGCAGTATTTT,CSVGQGFGTDTQYF
.,.,TRBV12-3/TRBV12-4,TRBJ2-1,TGTGCCAGCAGTTTGGTTCGGGACTACAATGAGCAGTTCTTC,CASSLVRDYNEQFF
.,.,TRBV12-3/TRBV12-4,TRBJ1-1,TGTGCCAGCACTCAAAGGGTCCGCACTGAAGCTTTCTTT,CASTQRVRTEAFF
.,TRBD2,TRBV7-2,TRBJ2-7,TGTGCCAGCAGCCCCGGGACTAGCGGGAGGGCCCACGAGCAGTACTTC,CASSPGTSGRAHEQYF